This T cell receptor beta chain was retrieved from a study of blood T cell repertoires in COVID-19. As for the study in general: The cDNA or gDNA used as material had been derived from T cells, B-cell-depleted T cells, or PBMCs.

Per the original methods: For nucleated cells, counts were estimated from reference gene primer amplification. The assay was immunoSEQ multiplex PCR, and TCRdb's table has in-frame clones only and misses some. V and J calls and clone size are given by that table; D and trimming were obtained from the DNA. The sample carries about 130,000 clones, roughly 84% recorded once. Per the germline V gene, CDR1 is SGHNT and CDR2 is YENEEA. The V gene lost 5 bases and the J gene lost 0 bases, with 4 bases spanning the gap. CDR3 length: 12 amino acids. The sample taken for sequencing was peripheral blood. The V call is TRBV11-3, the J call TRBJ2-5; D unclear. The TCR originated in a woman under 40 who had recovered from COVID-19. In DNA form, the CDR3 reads TGTGCCAGCAGCCCCAACCAAGAGACCCAGTACTTC. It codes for CASSPNQETQYF.